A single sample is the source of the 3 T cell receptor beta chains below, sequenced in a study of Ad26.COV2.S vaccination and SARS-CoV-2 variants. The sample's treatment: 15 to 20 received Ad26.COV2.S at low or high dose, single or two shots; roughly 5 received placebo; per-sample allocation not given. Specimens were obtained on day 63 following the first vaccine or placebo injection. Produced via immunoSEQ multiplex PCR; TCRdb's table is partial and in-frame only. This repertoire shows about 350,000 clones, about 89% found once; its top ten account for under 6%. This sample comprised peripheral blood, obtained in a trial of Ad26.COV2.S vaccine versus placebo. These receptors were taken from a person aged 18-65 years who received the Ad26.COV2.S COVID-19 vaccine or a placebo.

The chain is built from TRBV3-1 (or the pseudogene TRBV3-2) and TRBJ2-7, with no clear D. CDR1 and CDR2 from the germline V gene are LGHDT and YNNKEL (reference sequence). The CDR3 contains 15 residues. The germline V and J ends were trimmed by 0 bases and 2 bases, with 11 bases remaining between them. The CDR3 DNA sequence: TGTGCCAGCAGCCAAGATGTCCCTAGAACCTACGAGCAGTACTTC. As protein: CASSQDVPRTYEQYF.

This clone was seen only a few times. The CDR3 DNA reads as TGTGCCAGCGCTCGGTCCCGCGGGACCACAGATACGCAGTATTTT. This encodes CASARSRGTTDTQYF. The chain has TRBV7-8 and TRBJ2-3; a possible D gene is TRBD2 (6 bases). Trimming cost V 8 bases and J 2 bases, with 17 bases left between them. Germline lookup yields CDR1 SGHVS and CDR2 FQNEAQ. The CDR3 contains 15 residues.

CDR3 DNA: TGCAGTGCTAGTAGACCAAGGGAGGCGGTCACTGAAGCTTTCTTT. It specifies CSASRPREAVTEAFF. This chain connects TRBV20-1 to TRBJ1-1; D remains unclear. This CDR3 comprises 15 residues. V was clipped by 3 bases and J by 4 bases, with 18 bases between them. Germline V gene sequence: CDR1 DFQATT, CDR2 SNEGSKA (reference sequence).